This T cell receptor (beta chain) originates from a study of blood T cell repertoires in COVID-19. For the study at large: Acute-phase and convalescent COVID-19 samples originated in the United States, Italy and Spain. PBMCs, B-cell-depleted T cells, or T cells were the source of the cDNA or gDNA that made up the material.

Germline V lookup: CDR1 MNHEY, CDR2 SMNVEV (reference sequence). This CDR3 region has 15 residues. Trimming pared 2 bases from V and 4 bases from J, leaving 14 bases between. The table came from immunoSEQ multiplex PCR; TCRdb's copy has only in-frame clones and leaves some out. The sample consists of about 350,000 clones, 88% of them appearing once. Sequenced material: PBMCs or T cells enriched from blood (not recorded which). The receptor comes from a woman aged 25 to 39 who had been exposed to COVID-19. The chain has TRBV27 and TRBJ1-2, with a tentative D call TRBD1 (5 bases). The CDR3, as DNA: TGTGCCAGCAGTTTAGCTACGGGGGTGCCCTATGGCTACACCTTC. Its protein is CASSLATGVPYGYTF.